Presented here are 14 T cell receptor beta chains from one specimen sequenced in a study of Ad26.COV2.S vaccination and SARS-CoV-2 variants. Assay used: immunoSEQ multiplex PCR; TCRdb lists only in-frame clones, some missing. The top ten hold around 4.2% of the sample, which has 300,000 to 450,000 clones, around 90% seen once. The sample in question was peripheral blood, obtained after recovery from COVID-19. The receptors originated from a human donor who had recovered from COVID-19.

The chain combines TRBV7-3 with TRBJ2-1; D unresolved. Germline-derived CDR1 and CDR2 are SGHTA and FQGTGA. Trimming took off 1 base at V and 8 bases at J, with 6 bases between the two ends. CDR3 size: 12 residues. As DNA, the CDR3 is TGTGCCAGCAGCTTAAGTTCGGATGAGCAGTTCTTC. Translating it yields CASSLSSDEQFF.

The rearrangement uses TRBV7-8 and TRBJ2-7; perhaps TRBD2 as D (5 bases). CDR1 is SGHVS and CDR2 is FQNEAQ in the germline V gene. This CDR3 comprises 13 residues. V lost 0 bases to trimming and J lost 5 bases, with 8 bases between them. The CDR3 DNA is TGTGCCAGCAGCTTAGCAGCGGTCGACGAGCAGTACTTC. Its translation: CASSLAAVDEQYF.

The rearrangement links TRBV10-1 to TRBJ1-1; tentative D call: TRBD1 (5 bases). Germline CDR1 and CDR2: WNHNN and SYGVQD (reference sequence). The CDR3 is made up of 14 amino acids. V was cut by 5 bases and J by 0 bases, with 10 bases left in between. Here the CDR3 DNA reads TGCGCCAGCAGTAGGGGTTTACTGAACACTGAAGCTTTCTTT. Encoded protein: CASSRGLLNTEAFF.

CDR3 amino acids: CASSLGVWGRGQGYTF. The CDR3 region has the DNA TGTGCCAGCAGCTTAGGAGTGTGGGGCAGGGGGCAAGGCTACACCTTC. This chain joins TRBV11-2 and TRBJ1-2; 8 bases fit TRBD1. From germline, CDR1 is SGHAT and CDR2 FQNNGV. V was pared by 1 base and J by 8 bases, with 12 bases of the junction left unmatched. The CDR3 loop spans 16 amino acids.

The chain recombines TRBV5-6 with TRBJ1-2; the match to TRBD1 covers 7 bases. CDR1 and CDR2 (germline): SGHDT, YYEEEE. CDR3 size: 13 residues. V was clipped by 4 bases and J by 2 bases; unmatched bases: 2. Here the CDR3 DNA reads TGTGCCAGCAGCCCGGGACAGAACTATGGCTACACCTTC. It codes for CASSPGQNYGYTF.

The chain is built from TRBV19 and TRBJ1-4, with D possibly being TRBD1 (6 bases). V lost 5 bases and J lost 7, with 17 bases in between. Germline V CDR1 and CDR2: LNHDA, SQIVND (reference sequence). The CDR3 covers 15 residues. The CDR3 protein is CASSPPGASREKLFF. CDR3 DNA: TGTGCCAGTAGTCCACCAGGGGCGAGTCGTGAAAAACTGTTTTTT.

The chain uses TRBV6-4 and TRBJ2-1, with TRBD2 as a possible D gene (5 bases). This CDR3 contains 14 residues. In germline, CDR1 is MRHNA, CDR2 SNTAGT. Trimming took off 6 bases at V and 10 bases at J, with 19 bases between the two ends. Here the CDR3 reads CASSKYLLGGEQFF. The CDR3, as DNA: TGTGCCAGCAGCAAATACCTACTAGGCGGAGAGCAGTTCTTC.

This chain links TRBV24-1 with TRBJ2-3; D is uncertain. The CDR3 is made up of 14 amino acids. Germline CDR1 reads KGHDR; CDR2 reads SFDVKD. With 5 bases removed from V and 5 bases from J, the gap between germline ends came to 13 bases. The CDR3 spells CATSGGPPGDTQYF. The CDR3 DNA sequence: TGTGCCACCAGTGGCGGACCACCAGGAGATACGCAGTATTTT.

The chain carries TRBV19 and TRBJ1-4; D ambiguous. Trimming stripped 6 bases from V and 7 bases from J, with 15 bases between. CDR3 length: 14 amino acids. Germline CDR1 and CDR2: LNHDA and SQIVND (reference sequence). The CDR3 spells CASSPATSGEKLFF. For the CDR3, the DNA is TGTGCCAGTAGCCCGGCGACTAGTGGTGAAAAACTGTTTTTT. Complete variable domain (other parts from reference TRBV19 and TRBJ1-4): DGGITQSPKYLFRKEGQNVTLSCEQNLNHDAMYWYRQDPGQGLRLIYYSQIVNDFQKGDIAEGYSVSREKKESFPLTVTSAQKNPTAFYLCASSPATSGEKLFFGSGTQLSVL.

The rearrangement uses TRBV21-1 and TRBJ2-1. TRBV21-1 is listed as a pseudogene. There are 14 residues in the CDR3. CDR3 loop: CAILLVDTDNEQFF. Here the CDR3 DNA reads TGTGCCATCCTACTAGTGGACACAGACAATGAGCAGTTCTTC.

The chain joins TRBV11-2 to TRBJ2-2, with D possibly matching TRBD2 (6 bases). The CDR3 is 16 amino acids. The V end was cut by 4 bases, the J end by 0 bases, with 12 bases between. Germline CDR1 is SGHAT and CDR2 is FQNNGV. The CDR3 spells CASSSRTISNTGELFF. CDR3 nucleotides: TGTGCCAGCAGCTCGAGGACTATATCGAACACCGGGGAGCTGTTTTTT.

This rearrangement joins TRBV5-1 to TRBJ1-1, with D perhaps TRBD1 (5 bases). The CDR3 consists of 13 residues. The V gene lost 0 bases and the J gene lost 10 bases, with 13 bases spanning the gap. Looked up from germline, CDR1 is SGHRS and CDR2 is YFSETQ. DNA for the CDR3: TGCGCCAGCAGCTTGGGGACCAGGGTCGGAGCTTTCTTT. Translation: CASSLGTRVGAFF.

The rearrangement links TRBV19 to TRBJ1-1; D unclear. Germline V gives CDR1 LNHDA, CDR2 SQIVND (reference sequence). Trimming shortened V by 2 bases and J by 3 bases, and 7 bases separated the two germline ends. This CDR3 spans 13 amino acids. CDR3 sequence (DNA): TGTGCCAGTAGTATAAGGGTAGACACTGAAGCTTTCTTT. It translates to CASSIRVDTEAFF.

V usage is TRBV5-6 and J usage is TRBJ1-5, with D perhaps TRBD1 (5 bases). From germline, CDR1 is SGHDT and CDR2 YYEEEE. Trimming removed 4 bases from V and 4 bases from J, with 12 bases in between. The CDR3 consists of 14 residues. DNA of the CDR3: TGTGCCAGCAGCCTGGAGGGGCAGAATCAGCCCCAGCATTTT. Encoded protein: CASSLEGQNQPQHF.